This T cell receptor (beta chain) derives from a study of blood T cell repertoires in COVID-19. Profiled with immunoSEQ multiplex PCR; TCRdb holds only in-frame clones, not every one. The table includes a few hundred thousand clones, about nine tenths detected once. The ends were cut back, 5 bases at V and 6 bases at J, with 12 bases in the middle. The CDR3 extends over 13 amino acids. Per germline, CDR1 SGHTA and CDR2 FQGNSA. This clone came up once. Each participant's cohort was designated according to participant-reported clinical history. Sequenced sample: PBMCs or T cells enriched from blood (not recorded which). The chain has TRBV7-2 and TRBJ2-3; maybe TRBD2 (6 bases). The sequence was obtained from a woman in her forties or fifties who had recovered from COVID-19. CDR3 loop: CASSPEGGDTQYF. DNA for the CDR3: TGTGCCAGCAGCCCGGAGGGCGGGGATACGCAGTATTTT.